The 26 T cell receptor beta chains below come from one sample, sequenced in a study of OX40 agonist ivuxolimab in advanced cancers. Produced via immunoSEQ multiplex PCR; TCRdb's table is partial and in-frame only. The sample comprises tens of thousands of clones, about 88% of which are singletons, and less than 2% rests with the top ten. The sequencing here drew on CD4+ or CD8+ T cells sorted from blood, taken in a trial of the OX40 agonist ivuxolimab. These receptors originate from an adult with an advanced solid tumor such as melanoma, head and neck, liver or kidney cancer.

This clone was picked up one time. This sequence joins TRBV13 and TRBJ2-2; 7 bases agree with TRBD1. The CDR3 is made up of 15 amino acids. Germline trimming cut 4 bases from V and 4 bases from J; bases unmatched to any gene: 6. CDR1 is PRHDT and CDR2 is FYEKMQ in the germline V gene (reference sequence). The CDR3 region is CASSWGQRTTGELFF. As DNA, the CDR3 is TGTGCCAGCAGCTGGGGACAGAGAACCACCGGGGAGCTGTTTTTT.

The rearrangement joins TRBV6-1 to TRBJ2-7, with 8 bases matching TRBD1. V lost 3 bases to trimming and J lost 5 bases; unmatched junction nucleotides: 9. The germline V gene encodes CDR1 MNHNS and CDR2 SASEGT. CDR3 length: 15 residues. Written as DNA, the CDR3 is TGTGCCAGCAGTGAGACAGGGGCTAAAAGGGACGAGCAGTACTTC. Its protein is CASSETGAKRDEQYF.

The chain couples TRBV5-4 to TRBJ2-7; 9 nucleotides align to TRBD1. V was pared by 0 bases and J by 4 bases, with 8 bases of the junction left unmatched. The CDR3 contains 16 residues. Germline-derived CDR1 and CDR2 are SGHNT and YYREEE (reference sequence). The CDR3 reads CASSLVNRGHGYEQYF. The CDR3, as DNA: TGTGCCAGCAGCTTGGTGAACAGGGGGCATGGGTACGAGCAGTACTTC.

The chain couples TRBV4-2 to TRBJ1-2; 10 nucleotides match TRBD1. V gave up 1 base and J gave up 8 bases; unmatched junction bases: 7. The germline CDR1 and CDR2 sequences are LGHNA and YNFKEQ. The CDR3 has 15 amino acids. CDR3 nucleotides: TGTGCCAGCAGCCAAGCTGGGACAGGGGTCGGGGGCTACACCTTC. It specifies CASSQAGTGVGGYTF.

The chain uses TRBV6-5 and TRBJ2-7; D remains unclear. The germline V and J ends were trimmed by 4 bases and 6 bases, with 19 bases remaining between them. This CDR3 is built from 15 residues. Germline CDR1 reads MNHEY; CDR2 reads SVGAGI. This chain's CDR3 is CASSSLGLFSREQYF. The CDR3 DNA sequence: TGTGCCAGCAGTTCTCTAGGTCTCTTTTCTCGCGAGCAGTACTTC.

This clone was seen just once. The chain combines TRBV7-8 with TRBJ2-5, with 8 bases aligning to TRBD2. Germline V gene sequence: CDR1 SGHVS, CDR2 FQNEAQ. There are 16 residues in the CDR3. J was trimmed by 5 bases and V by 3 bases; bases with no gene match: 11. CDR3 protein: CASSFRGGLELETQYF. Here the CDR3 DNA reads TGTGCCAGCAGCTTCCGCGGGGGACTAGAGTTGGAGACCCAGTACTTC.

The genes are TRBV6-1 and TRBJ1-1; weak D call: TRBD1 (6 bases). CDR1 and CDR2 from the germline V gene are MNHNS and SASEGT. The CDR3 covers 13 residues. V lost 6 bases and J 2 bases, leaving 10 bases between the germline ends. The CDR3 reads CASRTTGNTEAFF. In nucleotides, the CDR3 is TGTGCCAGCAGAACGACAGGTAACACTGAAGCTTTCTTT.

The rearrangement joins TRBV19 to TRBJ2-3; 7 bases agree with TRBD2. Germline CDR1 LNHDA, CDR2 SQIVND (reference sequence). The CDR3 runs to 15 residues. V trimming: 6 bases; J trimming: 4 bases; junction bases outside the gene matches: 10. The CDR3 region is CASSEAGADPDTQYF. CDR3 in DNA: TGTGCCAGTAGCGAGGCGGGAGCCGACCCAGATACGCAGTATTTT.

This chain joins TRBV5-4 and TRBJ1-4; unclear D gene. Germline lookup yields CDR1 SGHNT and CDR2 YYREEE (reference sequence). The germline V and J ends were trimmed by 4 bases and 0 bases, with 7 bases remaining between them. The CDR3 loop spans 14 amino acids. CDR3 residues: CASSNDATNEKLFF. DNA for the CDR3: TGTGCCAGCAGCAACGATGCAACTAATGAAAAACTGTTTTTT.

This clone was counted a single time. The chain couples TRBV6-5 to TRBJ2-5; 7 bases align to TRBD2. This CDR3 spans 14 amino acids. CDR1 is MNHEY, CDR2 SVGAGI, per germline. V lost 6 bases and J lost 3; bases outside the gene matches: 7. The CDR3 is CASSRGLTKETQYF. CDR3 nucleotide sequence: TGTGCCAGCAGCCGGGGACTAACTAAAGAGACCCAGTACTTC.

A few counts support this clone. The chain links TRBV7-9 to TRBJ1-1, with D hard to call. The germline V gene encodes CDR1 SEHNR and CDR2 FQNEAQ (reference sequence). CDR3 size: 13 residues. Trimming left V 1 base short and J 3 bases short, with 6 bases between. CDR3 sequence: CASSLVGDTEAFF. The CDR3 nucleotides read TGTGCCAGCAGCTTAGTCGGGGACACTGAAGCTTTCTTT.

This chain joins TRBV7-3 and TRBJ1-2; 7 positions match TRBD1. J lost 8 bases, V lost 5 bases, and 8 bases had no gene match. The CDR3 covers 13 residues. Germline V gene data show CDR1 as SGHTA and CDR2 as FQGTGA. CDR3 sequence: CASSLRDRRGYTF. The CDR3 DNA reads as TGTGCCAGCAGCCTACGGGACAGACGGGGCTACACCTTC.

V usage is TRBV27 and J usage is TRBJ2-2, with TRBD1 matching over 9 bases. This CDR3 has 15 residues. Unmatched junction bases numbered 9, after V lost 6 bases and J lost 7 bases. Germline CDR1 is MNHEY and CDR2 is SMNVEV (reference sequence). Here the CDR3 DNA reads TGTGCCAGCAGGAACACAGGGGGCACAGACGGGGAGCTGTTTTTT. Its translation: CASRNTGGTDGELFF.

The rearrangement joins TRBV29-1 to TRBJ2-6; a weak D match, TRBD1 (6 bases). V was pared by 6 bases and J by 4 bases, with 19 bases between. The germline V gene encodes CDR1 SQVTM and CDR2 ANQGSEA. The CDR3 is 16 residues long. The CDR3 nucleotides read TGCAGCGTCCCTTTGGGGGCAACTACAGGGGCCAACGTCCTGACTTTC. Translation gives CSVPLGATTGANVLTF.

For the CDR3, the DNA is TGTGCCAGCAGCCGATATGCAAACGGGAGGCACGATACGCAGTATTTT. Encoded protein: CASSRYANGRHDTQYF. The chain combines TRBV14 with TRBJ2-3; the match to TRBD2 covers 7 bases. The length of the CDR3 is 16 residues. Germline V gives CDR1 SGHDN, CDR2 FVKESK. Germline trimming cut 4 bases from V and 6 bases from J; bases unmatched to any gene: 13.

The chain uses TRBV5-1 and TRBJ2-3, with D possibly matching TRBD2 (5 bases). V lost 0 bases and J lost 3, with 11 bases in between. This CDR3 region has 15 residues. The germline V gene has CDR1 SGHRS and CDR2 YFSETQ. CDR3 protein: CASSLGATGTDTQYF. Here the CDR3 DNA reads TGCGCCAGCAGCTTGGGGGCCACGGGGACAGATACGCAGTATTTT.

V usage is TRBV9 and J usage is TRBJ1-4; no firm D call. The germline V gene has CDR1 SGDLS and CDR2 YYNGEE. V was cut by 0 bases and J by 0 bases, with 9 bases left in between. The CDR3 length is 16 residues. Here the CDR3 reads CASSVGINPTNEKLFF. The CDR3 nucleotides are TGTGCCAGCAGCGTAGGGATCAATCCAACTAATGAAAAACTGTTTTTT.

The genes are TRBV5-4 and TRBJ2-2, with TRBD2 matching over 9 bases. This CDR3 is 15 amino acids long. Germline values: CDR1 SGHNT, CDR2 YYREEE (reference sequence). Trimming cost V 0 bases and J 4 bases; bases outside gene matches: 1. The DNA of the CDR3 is TGTGCCAGCAGCTTGGGTAGCGGGAGCACCGGGGAGCTGTTTTTT. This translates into CASSLGSGSTGELFF.

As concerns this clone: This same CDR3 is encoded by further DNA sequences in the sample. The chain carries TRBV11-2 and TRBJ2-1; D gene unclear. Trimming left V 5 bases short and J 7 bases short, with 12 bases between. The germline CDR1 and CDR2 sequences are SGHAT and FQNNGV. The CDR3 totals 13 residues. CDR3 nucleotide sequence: TGTGCCAGCAGCCTAAGAGTCGGGAATGAGCAGTTCTTC. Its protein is CASSLRVGNEQFF.

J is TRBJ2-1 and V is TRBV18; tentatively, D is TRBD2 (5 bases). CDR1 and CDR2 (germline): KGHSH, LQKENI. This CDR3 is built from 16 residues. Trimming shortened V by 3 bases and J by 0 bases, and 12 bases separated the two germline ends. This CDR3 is CASSPRTGSSYNEQFF. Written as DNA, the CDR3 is TGTGCCAGCTCACCCCGGACGGGGAGCTCCTACAATGAGCAGTTCTTC.

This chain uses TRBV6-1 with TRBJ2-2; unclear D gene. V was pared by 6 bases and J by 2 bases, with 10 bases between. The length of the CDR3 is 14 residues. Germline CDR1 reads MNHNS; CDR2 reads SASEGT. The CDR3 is CASSAGPNTGELFF. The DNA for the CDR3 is TGTGCCAGCAGCGCCGGCCCCAACACCGGGGAGCTGTTTTTT.

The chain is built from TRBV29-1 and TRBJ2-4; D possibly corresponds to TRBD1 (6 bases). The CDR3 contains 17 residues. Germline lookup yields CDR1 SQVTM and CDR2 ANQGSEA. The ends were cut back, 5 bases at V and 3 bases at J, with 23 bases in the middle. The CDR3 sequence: CSVQGTTMPGGKNIQYF. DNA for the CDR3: TGCAGCGTTCAGGGGACGACAATGCCTGGAGGCAAAAACATTCAGTACTTC.

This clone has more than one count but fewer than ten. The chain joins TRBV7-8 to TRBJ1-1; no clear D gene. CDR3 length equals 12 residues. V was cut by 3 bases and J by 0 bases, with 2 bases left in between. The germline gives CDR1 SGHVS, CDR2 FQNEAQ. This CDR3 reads CASSFMNTEAFF. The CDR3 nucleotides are TGTGCCAGCAGCTTTATGAACACTGAAGCTTTCTTT. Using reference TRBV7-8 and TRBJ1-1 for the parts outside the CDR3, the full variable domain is GAGVSQSPRYKVAKRGQDVALRCDPISGHVSLFWYQQALGQGPEFLTYFQNEAQLDKSGLPSDRFFAERPEGSVSTLKIQRTQQEDSAVYLCASSFMNTEAFFGQGTRLTVV.

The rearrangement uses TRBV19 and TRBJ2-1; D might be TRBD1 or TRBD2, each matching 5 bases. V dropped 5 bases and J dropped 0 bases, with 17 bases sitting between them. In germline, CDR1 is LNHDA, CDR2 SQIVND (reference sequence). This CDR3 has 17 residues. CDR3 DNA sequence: TGTGCCAGTAGTCCCTTGCCGGCAGGGAGCTCCTACAATGAGCAGTTCTTC. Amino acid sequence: CASSPLPAGSSYNEQFF. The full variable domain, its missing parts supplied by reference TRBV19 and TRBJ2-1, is DGGITQSPKYLFRKEGQNVTLSCEQNLNHDAMYWYRQDPGQGLRLIYYSQIVNDFQKGDIAEGYSVSREKKESFPLTVTSAQKNPTAFYLCASSPLPAGSSYNEQFFGPGTRLTVL.

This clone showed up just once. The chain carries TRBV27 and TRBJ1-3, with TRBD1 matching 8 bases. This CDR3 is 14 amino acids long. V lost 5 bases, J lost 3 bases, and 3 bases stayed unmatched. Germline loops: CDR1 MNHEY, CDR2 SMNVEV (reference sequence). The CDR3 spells CASSGTGSGNTIYF. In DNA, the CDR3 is TGTGCCAGCAGTGGGACAGGCAGTGGAAACACCATATATTTT.

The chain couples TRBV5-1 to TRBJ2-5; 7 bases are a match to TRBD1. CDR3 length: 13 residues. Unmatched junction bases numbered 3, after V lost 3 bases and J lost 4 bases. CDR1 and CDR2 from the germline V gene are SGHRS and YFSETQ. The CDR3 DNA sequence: TGCGCCAGCAGCTCCGACAGGGCAGAGACCCAGTACTTC. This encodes CASSSDRAETQYF.